Shown below are 27 T cell receptor beta chains from a single sample sequenced in a study of T-cell reconstitution after alpha-beta-depleted transplantation in children. Unique molecular identifiers were incorporated into the prepared TCRbeta library. TCRdb reprocessed the PCR reads via MiXCR and lists one record per CDR3 protein. The sample has around 530,000 distinct CDR3 sequences, approximately 32% seen once. Sequencing was performed on PBMCs from the stem cell graft donor, taken from the stem cell graft. All receptors derive from a human donor who donated a stem cell graft to a child with aplastic anemia.

This clonotype was detected only a few times. J is TRBJ1-6 and V is TRBV7-2; TRBD1 matches at 7 bases. The CDR3 contains 15 residues. Unmatched junction bases numbered 3, after V lost 5 bases and J lost 2 bases. Germline lookup yields CDR1 SGHTA and CDR2 FQGNSA. The CDR3 nucleotides read TGTGCCAGCAGCCAGACAGGGACCTATAATTCACCCCTCCACTTT. This translates into CASSQTGTYNSPLHF.

The chain is built from TRBV6-5 and TRBJ2-2; 11 bases align to TRBD2. V lost 2 bases and J lost 4; bases outside the gene matches: 12. This CDR3 contains 19 residues. Per germline, CDR1 MNHEY and CDR2 SVGAGI. In DNA, the CDR3 is TGTGCCAGCAGTTACCTGGGTCTAGCGGGAGGATCGGCCACCGGGGAGCTGTTTTTT. Its translation: CASSYLGLAGGSATGELFF.

This clonotype was picked up a small number of times. The chain employs TRBV12-3 or TRBV12-4 and TRBJ2-1, with D possibly TRBD2 on 6 matching bases. V lost 7 bases and J lost 7, with 26 bases in between. The CDR3 is made up of 17 amino acids. The CDR3 sequence is CASITIEGLMGWNEQFF. CDR3 nucleotides: TGTGCCAGCATCACGATAGAGGGACTCATGGGGTGGAATGAGCAGTTCTTC.

A few counts support this clonotype. The chain recombines TRBV7-8 with TRBJ1-1, with TRBD1 matching over 8 bases. CDR3 size: 14 residues. After removal of 5 bases from V and 0 bases from J, the junction contained 2 bases not matched to a gene. Germline V gene data show CDR1 as SGHVS and CDR2 as FQNEAQ. This CDR3 reads CASSADRVNTEAFF. CDR3 nucleotide sequence: TGTGCCAGCAGCGCGGACAGGGTGAACACTGAAGCTTTCTTT.

This clonotype showed up just a few times. The chain recombines TRBV19 with TRBJ2-5; 8 bases align to TRBD1. Germline V CDR1 and CDR2: LNHDA, SQIVND (reference sequence). V lost 3 bases, J lost 2 bases, and 11 bases stayed unmatched. CDR3 length equals 17 residues. As DNA, the CDR3 is TGTGCCAGTAGTATCCGGCAGGGGGCACCCAATCAAGAGACCCAGTACTTC. Its protein is CASSIRQGAPNQETQYF.

This clonotype was counted a few times. The chain is built from TRBV7-7 and TRBJ2-2, with TRBD2 matching 11 bases. The CDR3 runs to 15 residues. Germline trimming cut 5 bases from V and 4 bases from J; bases unmatched to any gene: 3. Germline loops: CDR1 SSHAT, CDR2 FNYEAQ (reference sequence). CDR3 nucleotide sequence: TGTGCCAGCAGCCCTCTAGCGGGAGGCACCGGGGAGCTGTTTTTT. It translates to CASSPLAGGTGELFF.

This clonotype was detected only a few times. V gene TRBV7-7 combines with J gene TRBJ2-1; the match to TRBD2 covers 7 bases. This CDR3 has 13 residues. With V trimmed by 5 bases and J by 10 bases, 8 bases remained unmatched. CDR1 is SSHAT, CDR2 FNYEAQ, per germline (reference sequence). The CDR3 nucleotides read TGTGCCAGCAGCCCTCAAGCGGGATCAGAGCAGTTCTTC. It translates to CASSPQAGSEQFF.

The J gene is TRBJ2-3, the V gene TRBV6-1, with D possibly matching TRBD2 (7 bases). The germline V gene encodes CDR1 MNHNS and CDR2 SASEGT. Trimming took 7 bases from V and 7 from J, leaving 18 bases between them. The CDR3 is 14 residues long. The CDR3 sequence: CASTKRGGMNTQYF. DNA of the CDR3: TGTGCCAGCACTAAAAGGGGGGGTATGAATACGCAGTATTTT.

The gene calls are TRBV29-1 and TRBJ2-1; a weak D match, TRBD2 (5 bases). Looked up from germline, CDR1 is SQVTM and CDR2 is ANQGSEA. V lost 4 bases to trimming and J lost 0 bases, with 16 bases between them. CDR3 length equals 16 residues. The CDR3 spells CSVVREGSSSYNEQFF. For the CDR3, the DNA is TGCAGCGTTGTCAGAGAGGGCTCCAGCTCCTACAATGAGCAGTTCTTC.

This clonotype was detected once. The chain couples TRBV29-1 to TRBJ2-1, with 9 bases identical to TRBD2. The trim removed 3 bases at V and 5 bases at J, leaving 8 bases unmatched. The CDR3 is 15 amino acids. Looked up from germline, CDR1 is SQVTM and CDR2 is ANQGSEA. CDR3 in DNA: TGCAGCGTTGATTCGCGGGAGGGGTTTAACAATGAGCAGTTCTTC. The encoded protein is CSVDSREGFNNEQFF.

The J gene is TRBJ2-4, the V gene TRBV7-6, with D hard to call. Trimming took 3 bases from V and 10 from J, leaving 13 bases between them. Per germline, CDR1 SGHVS and CDR2 FNYEAQ. The CDR3 loop spans 13 amino acids. CDR3 sequence: CASSFYEGEIQYF. The CDR3 coding sequence is TGTGCCAGCAGCTTTTACGAAGGAGAAATTCAGTACTTC.

CDR3 in amino acids: CASSLFTGGRNQPQHF. The CDR3 DNA follows: TGTGCCAGCAGTTTATTCACAGGGGGCAGGAATCAGCCCCAGCATTTT. This chain joins TRBV27 and TRBJ1-5; TRBD1 aligns across 9 bases. This CDR3 is built from 16 residues. V lost 1 base to trimming and J lost 4 bases; unmatched junction nucleotides: 5. Germline CDR1 is MNHEY and CDR2 is SMNVEV (reference sequence).

This chain links TRBV5-1 with TRBJ1-2, with a weak D call TRBD1 (6 bases). The CDR3 extends over 15 amino acids. Between the trimmed V and J ends, which lost 1 base and 3 bases, there was a span of 13 bases. Germline CDR1 reads SGHRS; CDR2 reads YFSETQ. The CDR3 region is CASSLFLGADYGYTF. The CDR3 DNA reads as TGCGCCAGCAGCTTGTTTCTGGGGGCGGACTATGGCTACACCTTC. Variable domain in full (rest from reference TRBV5-1 and TRBJ1-2): KAGVTQTPRYLIKTRGQQVTLSCSPISGHRSVSWYQQTPGQGLQFLFEYFSETQRNKGNFPGRFSGRQFSNSRSEMNVSTLELGDSALYLCASSLFLGADYGYTFGSGTRLTVV.

The CDR3 is CSALDRTYDQYV. Written as DNA, the CDR3 is TGCAGTGCTTTGGACAGGACCTACGACCAGTACGTC. This chain uses TRBV20-1 with TRBJ2-7; 7 nucleotides line up with TRBD1. The CDR3 totals 12 residues. Germline CDR1 and CDR2: DFQATT and SNEGSKA (reference sequence).

This chain connects TRBV18 to TRBJ2-1; 12 bases are a match to TRBD2. Germline loops: CDR1 KGHSH, CDR2 LQKENI. The junction had 19 bases not matched to a gene; V was cut back by 4 bases and J by 15 bases. The CDR3 contains 17 residues. The CDR3 spells CASSQNPVGLAGSLGFF. The CDR3 DNA reads as TGTGCCAGCTCACAAAATCCTGTTGGACTAGCGGGGTCGTTGGGGTTCTTC.

This clonotype was detected only a few times. The chain links TRBV7-2 to TRBJ2-1; no definite D call. From germline, CDR1 is SGHTA and CDR2 FQGNSA. V lost 1 base and J 14 bases, leaving 9 bases between the germline ends. There are 11 residues in the CDR3. The CDR3 is CASSLGRYEFF. The CDR3 DNA is TGTGCCAGCAGCTTAGGACGGTATGAGTTCTTC.

V usage is TRBV20-1 and J usage is TRBJ2-5; D remains unclear. Deletions cut 0 bases from V and 4 bases from J, with 18 bases between. The CDR3 spans 16 residues. Germline CDR1 and CDR2: DFQATT and SNEGSKA (reference sequence). CDR3: CSARDFRPHRPETQYF. In DNA, the CDR3 is TGCAGTGCTAGAGATTTTCGACCGCACCGTCCAGAGACCCAGTACTTC.

This clonotype was seen a handful of times. The chain has TRBV5-5 and TRBJ1-1; D gene ambiguous. Germline CDR1 and CDR2: SGHKS and YYEKEE (reference sequence). Trimming cost V 0 bases and J 11 bases, with 14 bases left between them. The CDR3 is made up of 13 amino acids. The CDR3 spells CASSLGLGQSAFF. CDR3 in DNA: TGTGCCAGCAGCTTGGGTCTCGGGCAGTCGGCTTTCTTT.

V is TRBV20-1 and J is TRBJ1-4; 10 bases align to TRBD1. The CDR3 contains 14 residues. J gave up 10 bases and V 5 bases, and 10 bases lay outside the gene matches. The V gene's germline CDR1 is DFQATT and CDR2 SNEGSKA (reference sequence). CDR3 nucleotides: TGCAGTGCTCCCTCCGGGACAGGGGAAGGAAAACTGTTTTTT. This gives the protein CSAPSGTGEGKLFF.

The V and J genes are TRBV28 and TRBJ1-4; unclear D gene. There are 15 residues in the CDR3. In germline, CDR1 is MDHEN, CDR2 SYDVKM. The ends were cut back, 5 bases at V and 7 bases at J, with 17 bases in the middle. The CDR3 sequence: CASSPDLSGGEKLFF. DNA for the CDR3: TGTGCCAGCAGTCCTGATCTAAGCGGCGGTGAAAAACTGTTTTTT. Based on the CDR3 plus reference TRBV28 and TRBJ1-4, the full variable domain is DVKVTQSSRYLVKRTGEKVFLECVQDMDHENMFWYRQDPGLGLRLIYFSYDVKMKEKGDIPEGYSVSREKKERFSLILESASTNQTSMYLCASSPDLSGGEKLFFGSGTQLSVL.

The J gene is TRBJ2-2, the V gene TRBV19; TRBD1 aligns across 8 bases. Germline assignment: CDR1 LNHDA and CDR2 SQIVND (reference sequence). The CDR3 length is 14 residues. V shed 4 bases, J shed 10 bases, and the junction held 8 bases outside the gene matches. The CDR3 protein is CASSTGQGTLELFF. In DNA form, the CDR3 reads TGTGCCAGTAGTACTGGACAGGGAACATTGGAGCTGTTTTTT.

This chain links TRBV5-1 with TRBJ2-5; D gene ambiguous. Trimming removed 5 bases from V and 4 bases from J, with 15 bases in between. Germline V gene sequence: CDR1 SGHRS, CDR2 YFSETQ. The CDR3 length is 14 residues. CDR3 protein: CASRGTVGPETQYF. The CDR3 DNA reads as TGCGCCAGCAGGGGAACTGTAGGACCAGAGACCCAGTACTTC.

This chain joins TRBV28 and TRBJ2-1; 9 bases map to TRBD2. The germline V gene encodes CDR1 MDHEN and CDR2 SYDVKM. The CDR3 length is 15 residues. The trim removed 4 bases at V and 10 bases at J, leaving 11 bases unmatched. CDR3 region: CASSSGGSGSAEQFF. As DNA, the CDR3 is TGTGCCAGCAGTTCTGGAGGTAGCGGGAGTGCGGAGCAGTTCTTC.

This chain joins TRBV27 and TRBJ2-7; D call uncertain. Germline values: CDR1 MNHEY, CDR2 SMNVEV (reference sequence). Trimming took off 1 base at V and 5 bases at J, with 12 bases between the two ends. This CDR3 has 14 amino acids. CDR3 nucleotides: TGTGCCAGCAGTTTATACTCTAGGATGAACGAGCAGTACTTC. Translation gives CASSLYSRMNEQYF.

This rearrangement joins TRBV7-2 to TRBJ2-5, with D maybe TRBD2 (7 bases). The CDR3 covers 17 residues. Germline-derived CDR1 and CDR2 are SGHTA and FQGNSA. The ends were cut back, 5 bases at V and 6 bases at J, with 25 bases in the middle. The CDR3 coding sequence is TGTGCCAGCAGCCCAGATAGGGGGGGATTGAGGTTAAAGACCCAGTACTTC. Its translation: CASSPDRGGLRLKTQYF.

The chain combines TRBV19 with TRBJ2-4; a weak D match, TRBD2 (5 bases). The CDR3 has 15 amino acids. CDR1 and CDR2 from the germline V gene are LNHDA and SQIVND (reference sequence). Between the trimmed V and J ends, which lost 6 bases and 2 bases, there was a span of 14 bases. The CDR3 spells CASRTFRETKNIQYF. As DNA, the CDR3 is TGTGCCAGTAGGACCTTTAGGGAGACCAAAAACATTCAGTACTTC. Variable domain in full (rest from reference TRBV19 and TRBJ2-4): DGGITQSPKYLFRKEGQNVTLSCEQNLNHDAMYWYRQDPGQGLRLIYYSQIVNDFQKGDIAEGYSVSREKKESFPLTVTSAQKNPTAFYLCASRTFRETKNIQYFGAGTRLSVL.

This chain connects TRBV10-3 to TRBJ2-1; TRBD2 matches at 10 bases. After removal of 6 bases from V and 4 bases from J, the junction contained 6 bases not matched to a gene. There are 15 residues in the CDR3. CDR1 is ENHRY, CDR2 SYGVKD, per germline. DNA for the CDR3: TGTGCCATCAGCGAGACTAGCGGGTCTTACAATGAGCAGTTCTTC. This codes for CAISETSGSYNEQFF.